Here is one T cell receptor (beta chain) with its context. Its specificity is unknown. The repertoire was sequenced with immunoSEQ multiplex PCR; TCRdb's copy has only in-frame clones and lacks some. Here the sample spans more than 140,000 clones, over 90% being singletons. The source of the sample is a study of T cell responses to AZD1222 COVID-19 vaccine. General observations from the study: At baseline, just six or seven AZD1222 recipients tested seropositive. It should be noted that donors were predominantly white British and more often female, and clonal diversity was possibly underestimated. The peak T cell response came first, and repertoires were sampled only after it.

Per germline, CDR1 SNHLY and CDR2 FYNNEI. CDR3 length: 14 residues. The trim removed 6 bases at V and 3 bases at J, leaving 7 bases unmatched. The clonotype was recovered from an adult in good health. J is TRBJ1-1 and V is TRBV2; TRBD1 agrees at 7 bases. This specimen consisted of peripheral blood, obtained on day 0 of MenACWY control vaccination. The CDR3 DNA reads as TGTGCCAGCAGCCGTGACAGGGTCGACACTGAAGCTTTCTTT. This translates into CASSRDRVDTEAFF.